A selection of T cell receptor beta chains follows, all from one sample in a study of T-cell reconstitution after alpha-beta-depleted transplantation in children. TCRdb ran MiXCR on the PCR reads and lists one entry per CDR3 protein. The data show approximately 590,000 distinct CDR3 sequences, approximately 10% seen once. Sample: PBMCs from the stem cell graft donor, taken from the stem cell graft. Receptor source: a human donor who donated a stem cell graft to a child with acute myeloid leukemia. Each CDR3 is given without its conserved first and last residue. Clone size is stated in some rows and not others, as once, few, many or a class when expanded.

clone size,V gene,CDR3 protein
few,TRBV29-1,SVEQGFTDTQY
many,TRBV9,ASSVGPISTDTQY
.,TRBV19,ASKARGTGNTIY
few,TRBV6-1,ASSDIYGQHTDTQY
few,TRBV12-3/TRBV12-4,ASSLGAGATDTQY
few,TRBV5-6,ASSWGREGRGNEQF
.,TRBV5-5,ASSSGGAGAPEQY
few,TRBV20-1,SAWTSGRRYEQY
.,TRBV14,ASSGIATREQY
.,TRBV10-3,AISEGGYQETQY
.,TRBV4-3,ASSQDWDGYGYT
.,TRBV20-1,SAREGKTQY
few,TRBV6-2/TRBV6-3,ASSYNKDYNTEAF
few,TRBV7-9,ASSPWSRLGETQY
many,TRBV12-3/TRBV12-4,ASSHDQEKLF
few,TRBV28,ASTVGAISYNEQF
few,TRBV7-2,ASSLGLAPSTDTQY